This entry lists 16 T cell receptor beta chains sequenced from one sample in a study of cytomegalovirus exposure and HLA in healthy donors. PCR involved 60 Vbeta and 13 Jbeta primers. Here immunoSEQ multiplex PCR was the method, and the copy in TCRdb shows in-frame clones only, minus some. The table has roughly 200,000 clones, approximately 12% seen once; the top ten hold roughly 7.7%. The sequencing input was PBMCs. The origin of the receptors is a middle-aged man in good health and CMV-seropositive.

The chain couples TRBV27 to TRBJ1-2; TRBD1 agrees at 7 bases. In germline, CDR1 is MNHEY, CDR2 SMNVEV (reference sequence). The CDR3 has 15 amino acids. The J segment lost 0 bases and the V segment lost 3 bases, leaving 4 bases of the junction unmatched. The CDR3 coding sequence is TGTGCCAGCAGTTTCGCAACAGGGGCTAACTATGGCTACACCTTC. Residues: CASSFATGANYGYTF.

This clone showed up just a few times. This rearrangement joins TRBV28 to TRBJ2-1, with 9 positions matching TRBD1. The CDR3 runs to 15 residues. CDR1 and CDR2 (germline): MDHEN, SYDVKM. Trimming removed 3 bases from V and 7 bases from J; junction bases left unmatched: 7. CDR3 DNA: TGTGCCAGCAGTTTCCTACAGGGGGCAAGGAATGAGCAGTTCTTC. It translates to CASSFLQGARNEQFF. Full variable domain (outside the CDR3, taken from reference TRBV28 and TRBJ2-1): DVKVTQSSRYLVKRTGEKVFLECVQDMDHENMFWYRQDPGLGLRLIYFSYDVKMKEKGDIPEGYSVSREKKERFSLILESASTNQTSMYLCASSFLQGARNEQFFGPGTRLTVL.

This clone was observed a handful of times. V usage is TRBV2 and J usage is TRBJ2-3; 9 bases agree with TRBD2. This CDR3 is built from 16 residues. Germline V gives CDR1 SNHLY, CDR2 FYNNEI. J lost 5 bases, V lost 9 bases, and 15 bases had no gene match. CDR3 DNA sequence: TGTGCCAGTCCTCGGGGTGCGGGGGGGTCCGTAGATACGCAGTATTTT. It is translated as CASPRGAGGSVDTQYF.

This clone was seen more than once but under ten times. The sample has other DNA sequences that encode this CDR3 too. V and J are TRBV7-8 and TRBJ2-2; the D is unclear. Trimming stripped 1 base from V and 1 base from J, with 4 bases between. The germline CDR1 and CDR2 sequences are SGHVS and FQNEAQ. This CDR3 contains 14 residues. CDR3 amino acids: CASSLGQNTGELFF. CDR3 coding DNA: TGTGCCAGCAGCTTAGGGCAGAACACCGGGGAGCTGTTTTTT.

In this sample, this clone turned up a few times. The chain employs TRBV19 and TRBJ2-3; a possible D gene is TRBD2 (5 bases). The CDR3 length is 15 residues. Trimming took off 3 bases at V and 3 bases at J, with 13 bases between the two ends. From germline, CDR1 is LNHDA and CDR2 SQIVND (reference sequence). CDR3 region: CASSIGLAVTDTQYF. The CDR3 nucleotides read TGTGCCAGTAGTATCGGGCTAGCCGTAACAGATACGCAGTATTTT. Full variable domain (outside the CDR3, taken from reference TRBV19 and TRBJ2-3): DGGITQSPKYLFRKEGQNVTLSCEQNLNHDAMYWYRQDPGQGLRLIYYSQIVNDFQKGDIAEGYSVSREKKESFPLTVTSAQKNPTAFYLCASSIGLAVTDTQYFGPGTRLTVL.

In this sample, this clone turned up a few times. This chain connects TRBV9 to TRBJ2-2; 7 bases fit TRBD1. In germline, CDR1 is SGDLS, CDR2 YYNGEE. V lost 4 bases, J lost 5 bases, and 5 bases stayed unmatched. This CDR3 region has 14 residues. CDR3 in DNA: TGTGCCAGCAGCTCCCAGGGGGAAACCGGGGAGCTGTTTTTT. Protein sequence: CASSSQGETGELFF.

CDR3 in DNA: TGCAGCGTTGAAGATCGGGGGGCCCAGTACTTC. Amino acid sequence: CSVEDRGAQYF. The gene calls are TRBV29-1 and TRBJ2-5, with 7 nucleotides matching TRBD2. CDR3 length: 11 amino acids. Unmatched junction bases numbered 1, after V lost 0 bases and J lost 9 bases. Germline CDR1 and CDR2: SQVTM and ANQGSEA. The full variable domain, in which reference TRBV29-1 and TRBJ2-5 provide the parts outside the CDR3, is SAVISQKPSRDICQRGTSLTIQCQVDSQVTMMFWYRQQPGQSLTLIATANQGSEATYESGFVIDKFPISRPNLTFSTLTVSNMSPEDSSIYLCSVEDRGAQYFGPGTRLLVL.

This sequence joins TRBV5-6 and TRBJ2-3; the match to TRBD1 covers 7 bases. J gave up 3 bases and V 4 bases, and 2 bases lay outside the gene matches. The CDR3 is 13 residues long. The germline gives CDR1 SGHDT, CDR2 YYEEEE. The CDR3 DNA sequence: TGTGCCAGCAGCGCAGGGGGTACAGATACGCAGTATTTT. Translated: CASSAGGTDTQYF. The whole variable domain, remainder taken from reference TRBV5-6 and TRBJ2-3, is DAGVTQSPTHLIKTRGQQVTLRCSPKSGHDTVSWYQQALGQGPQFIFQYYEEEERQRGNFPDRFSGHQFPNYSSELNVNALLLGDSALYLCASSAGGTDTQYFGPGTRLTVL.

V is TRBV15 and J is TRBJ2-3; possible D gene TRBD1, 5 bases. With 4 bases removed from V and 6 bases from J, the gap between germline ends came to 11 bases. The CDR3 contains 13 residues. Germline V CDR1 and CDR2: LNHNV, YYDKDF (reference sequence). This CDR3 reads CATSTPNRDTQYF. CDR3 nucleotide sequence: TGTGCCACCAGCACCCCGAACAGGGATACGCAGTATTTT.

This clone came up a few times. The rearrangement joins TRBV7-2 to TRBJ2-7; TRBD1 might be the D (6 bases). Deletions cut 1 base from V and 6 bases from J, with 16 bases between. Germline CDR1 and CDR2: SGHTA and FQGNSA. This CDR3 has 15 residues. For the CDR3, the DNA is TGTGCCAGCAGCTTAGACGGCAGGGGAATTGGCGAGCAGTACGTC. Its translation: CASSLDGRGIGEQYV.

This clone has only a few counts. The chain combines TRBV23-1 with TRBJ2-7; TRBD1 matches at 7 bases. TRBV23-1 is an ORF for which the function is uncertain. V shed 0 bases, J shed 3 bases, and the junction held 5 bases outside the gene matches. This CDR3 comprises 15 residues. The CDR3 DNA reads TGCGCCAGCAGTCAATCTAGGACAGGAGACTACGAGCAGTACGTC. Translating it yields CASSQSRTGDYEQYV.

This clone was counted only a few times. Here the CDR3 DNA reads TGTGCCAGCAGCTTGGCCGGGTCTAAAGAGACCCAGTACTTC. Encoded protein: CASSLAGSKETQYF. V usage is TRBV5-4 and J usage is TRBJ2-5; no reliable D call. Trimming took off 0 bases at V and 3 bases at J, with 9 bases between the two ends. Germline V gene lookup returns CDR1 SGHNT and CDR2 YYREEE (reference sequence). The CDR3 has 14 amino acids.

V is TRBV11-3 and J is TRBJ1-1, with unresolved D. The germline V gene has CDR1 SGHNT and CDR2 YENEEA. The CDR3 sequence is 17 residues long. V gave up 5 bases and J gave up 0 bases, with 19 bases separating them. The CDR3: CASSRSPWALMNTEAFF. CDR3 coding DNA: TGTGCCAGCAGCCGATCCCCCTGGGCGCTCATGAACACTGAAGCTTTCTTT.

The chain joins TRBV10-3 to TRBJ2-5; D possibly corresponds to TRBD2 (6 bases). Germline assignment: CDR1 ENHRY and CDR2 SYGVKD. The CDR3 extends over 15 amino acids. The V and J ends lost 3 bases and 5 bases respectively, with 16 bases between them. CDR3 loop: CAISDLGLGGETQYF. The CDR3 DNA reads TGTGCCATCAGTGACCTGGGACTTGGAGGGGAGACCCAGTACTTC.

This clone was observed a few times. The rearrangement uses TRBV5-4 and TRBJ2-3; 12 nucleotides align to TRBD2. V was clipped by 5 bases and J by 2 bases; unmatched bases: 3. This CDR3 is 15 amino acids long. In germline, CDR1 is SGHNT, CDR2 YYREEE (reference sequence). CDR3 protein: CASRRTSGVTDTQYF. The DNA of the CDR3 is TGTGCCAGCAGGCGGACTAGCGGGGTCACAGATACGCAGTATTTT.

Here the CDR3 DNA reads TGTTCCTGGGGGCAGGGGGCAGAGGGCTACACCTTC. This gives the protein CSWGQGAEGYTF. The genes are TRBV7-9 and TRBJ1-2; TRBD1 matches 8 bases. From germline, CDR1 is SEHNR and CDR2 FQNEAQ (reference sequence). This CDR3 region has 12 residues.